Following are 21 T cell receptor beta chains from one sample sequenced in a study of T cell repertoires in cytomegalovirus infection. One entry per CDR3 protein results from TCRdb running MiXCR on the reads. The sample has 900,000 to 950,000 distinct CDR3 sequences, around 30% seen once; the top ten hold around 15%. These receptors have no known antigen. The sample in question was cultured CD8+ T cells from PBMCs, obtained from culture after CMV antigen stimulation. The source is a human donor in good health (CMV status not recorded). Some clones in this sample may be carry-over from other donors' samples.

This chain connects TRBV28 to TRBJ1-4, with D possibly being TRBD1 (6 bases). The CDR3 has 17 amino acids. V gave up 5 bases and J gave up 5 bases, with 21 bases separating them. The germline gives CDR1 MDHEN, CDR2 SYDVKM. In DNA form, the CDR3 reads TGTGCCAGCAGTCGACCCGCCCGGGGGGGGCAAAATGAAAAACTGTTTTTT. Residues: CASSRPARGGQNEKLFF.

V usage is TRBV5-5 and J usage is TRBJ2-7; tentatively, D is TRBD1 (5 bases). Germline CDR1 SGHKS, CDR2 YYEKEE (reference sequence). This CDR3 contains 15 residues. Trimming cost V 4 bases and J 1 base, with 15 bases left between them. CDR3 amino acids: CASSTKQGVSYEQYV. CDR3 DNA: TGTGCCAGCAGCACAAAGCAAGGGGTTTCCTACGAGCAGTACGTC.

The chain couples TRBV10-3 to TRBJ1-2; D is unresolved. CDR1 and CDR2 (germline): ENHRY, SYGVKD. V was shortened by 6 bases and J by 5 bases, with 7 bases between the two germline ends. The CDR3 runs to 11 residues. The CDR3 DNA is TGTGCCATCAGACTTAGGTATGGCTACACCTTC. It is translated as CAIRLRYGYTF.

The chain joins TRBV7-2 to TRBJ1-2; D perhaps matches TRBD1 (5 bases). Germline assignment: CDR1 SGHTA and CDR2 FQGNSA. The CDR3 extends over 15 amino acids. With 3 bases removed from V and 2 bases from J, the gap between germline ends came to 13 bases. The CDR3 sequence: CASSFPRAGNYGYTF. CDR3 nucleotides: TGTGCCAGCAGCTTTCCCCGGGCAGGGAACTATGGCTACACCTTC.

A few counts support this clonotype. CDR3 protein: CASSPGTGSWDNEQFF. CDR3 nucleotide sequence: TGTGCCAGCAGCCCCGGGACAGGGTCATGGGACAATGAGCAGTTCTTC. The V call is TRBV7-9, the J call TRBJ2-1; 9 bases fit TRBD1. The CDR3 loop spans 16 amino acids. The junction had 10 bases not matched to a gene; V was cut back by 5 bases and J by 5 bases. In germline, CDR1 is SEHNR, CDR2 FQNEAQ (reference sequence).

This clonotype was observed at least ten times. The chain is built from TRBV12-3 or TRBV12-4 and TRBJ2-1, with TRBD1 matching 8 bases. The trim removed 5 bases at V and 3 bases at J, leaving 6 bases unmatched. This CDR3 contains 15 residues. This CDR3 reads CASSHPGTGYNEQFF. For the CDR3, the DNA is TGTGCCAGCAGTCACCCAGGGACAGGCTACAATGAGCAGTTCTTC.

This chain connects TRBV5-4 to TRBJ1-2; TRBD1 might be the D (5 bases). V lost 1 base to trimming and J lost 5 bases, with 18 bases between them. The germline CDR1 and CDR2 sequences are SGHNT and YYREEE (reference sequence). The CDR3 covers 16 residues. CDR3 amino acids: CASSLNGDSPYYGYTF. The CDR3 DNA sequence: TGTGCCAGCAGCTTGAACGGGGACTCTCCCTATTATGGCTACACCTTC.

There are many counts of this clonotype. The chain joins TRBV7-6 to TRBJ2-2; tentatively, D is TRBD1 (6 bases). CDR3 length: 13 residues. Trimming stripped 1 base from V and 14 bases from J, with 14 bases between. Germline CDR1 SGHVS, CDR2 FNYEAQ. The CDR3 DNA reads TGTGCCAGCAGCTTAGGAGGGTACAGGGCACTGTTTTTT. It translates to CASSLGGYRALFF. The whole variable domain, filled in from reference TRBV7-6 and TRBJ2-2, reads GAGVSQSPRYKVTKRGQDVALRCDPISGHVSLYWYRQALGQGPEFLTYFNYEAQQDKSGLPNDRFSAERPEGSISTLTIQRTEQRDSAMYRCASSLGGYRALFFGEGSRLTVL.

With regard to this clonotype: A read error is possible here, since a much larger clone lies one base away. The V gene is TRBV10-2, the J gene TRBJ2-2; TRBD2 matches at 8 bases. J gave up 7 bases and V 10 bases, and 20 bases lay outside the gene matches. Germline assignment: CDR1 WSHSY and CDR2 SAAADI. CDR3 length: 17 amino acids. The CDR3 DNA sequence: TGCGCCAACACTTCCGGGACTAGAGCGGTGATGGGCGGGGAGCTGTTTTTT. Translating gives CANTSGTRAVMGGELFF.

The chain joins TRBV4-1 to TRBJ1-6, with D maybe TRBD1 (6 bases). V was shortened by 3 bases and J by 10 bases, with 16 bases between the two germline ends. This CDR3 is 15 amino acids long. The germline gives CDR1 MGHRA, CDR2 YSYEKL. The CDR3 spells CASSQGGLDGSPLHF. As DNA, the CDR3 is TGCGCCAGCAGCCAGGGGGGGCTGGATGGGTCACCCCTCCACTTT.

The chain uses TRBV4-1 and TRBJ2-2; a possible D gene is TRBD1 (6 bases). The germline V and J ends were trimmed by 0 bases and 0 bases, with 14 bases remaining between them. The CDR3 is 18 amino acids. Germline V lookup: CDR1 MGHRA, CDR2 YSYEKL. The CDR3 is CASSQDGQGFANTGELFF. The CDR3 region has the DNA TGCGCCAGCAGCCAAGATGGGCAGGGGTTCGCGAACACCGGGGAGCTGTTTTTT.

The chain recombines TRBV9 with TRBJ1-6; TRBD1 matches at 7 bases. V dropped 3 bases and J dropped 10; count of bases not matched to a gene: 10. Germline-derived CDR1 and CDR2 are SGDLS and YYNGEE. The CDR3 length is 15 residues. CDR3 protein: CASSASSNRGSPLHF. CDR3 sequence (DNA): TGTGCCAGCAGCGCTTCCTCGAACAGGGGCTCACCCCTCCACTTT.

The chain recombines TRBV20-1 with TRBJ2-5, with D maybe TRBD1 (7 bases). The germline V gene has CDR1 DFQATT and CDR2 SNEGSKA (reference sequence). The ends were cut back, 1 base at V and 4 bases at J, with 22 bases in the middle. This CDR3 is built from 17 residues. CDR3 coding DNA: TGCAGTGCTAGAGGGAGGGAAACAGGGGACGCCGGAGAGACCCAGTACTTC. Translation gives CSARGRETGDAGETQYF.

The genes are TRBV2 and TRBJ1-1; 7 positions match TRBD1. CDR3 length: 13 residues. J gave up 7 bases and V 7 bases, and 9 bases lay outside the gene matches. CDR1 is SNHLY, CDR2 FYNNEI, per germline. DNA for the CDR3: TGTGCCAGCACCAAGACAGGGACGGTTGAAGCTTTCTTT. Translation gives CASTKTGTVEAFF.

The V and J genes are TRBV28 and TRBJ1-1, with 7 bases fitting TRBD1. The CDR3 has 15 amino acids. Losses at the gene ends were 6 bases for V and 11 bases for J; bases not matched to a gene: 18. Per germline, CDR1 MDHEN and CDR2 SYDVKM. The CDR3 protein is CASSLLADRADGAFF. In nucleotides, the CDR3 is TGTGCCAGCAGCTTACTGGCTGACAGGGCAGACGGGGCTTTCTTT. The variable domain in full, with the rest retrieved from reference TRBV28 and TRBJ1-1, is DVKVTQSSRYLVKRTGEKVFLECVQDMDHENMFWYRQDPGLGLRLIYFSYDVKMKEKGDIPEGYSVSREKKERFSLILESASTNQTSMYLCASSLLADRADGAFFGQGTRLTVV.

The chain recombines TRBV19 with TRBJ2-7; TRBD2 is a possible D gene (5 bases). Per germline, CDR1 LNHDA and CDR2 SQIVND (reference sequence). The length of the CDR3 is 14 residues. The V end lost 5 bases, the J end lost 2 bases, and 13 bases lay between the germline ends. Here the CDR3 DNA reads TGTGCCAGTAGTCCGCGAAAGAGGGCCTACGAGCAGTACTTC. Amino acid sequence: CASSPRKRAYEQYF. Filled out from reference TRBV19 and TRBJ2-7, the complete variable domain reads DGGITQSPKYLFRKEGQNVTLSCEQNLNHDAMYWYRQDPGQGLRLIYYSQIVNDFQKGDIAEGYSVSREKKESFPLTVTSAQKNPTAFYLCASSPRKRAYEQYFGPGTRLTVT.

Here the CDR3 reads CASSRFPSQGHEEKLFF. The DNA for the CDR3 is TGTGCCAGCAGTCGATTCCCGAGCCAGGGTCACGAGGAAAAACTGTTTTTT. The rearrangement joins TRBV14 to TRBJ1-4, with D perhaps TRBD1 (5 bases). V lost 6 bases, J lost 8 bases, and 25 bases lay in between. Germline V gene data show CDR1 as SGHDN and CDR2 as FVKESK. CDR3 length equals 17 residues.

This chain joins TRBV7-2 and TRBJ2-7; 8 bases agree with TRBD2. The junction had 4 bases not matched to a gene; V was cut back by 3 bases and J by 6 bases. The CDR3 runs 13 residues. From germline, CDR1 is SGHTA and CDR2 FQGNSA. DNA of the CDR3: TGTGCCAGCAGCTTCTTAGCGGGGACCGAGCAGTACGTC. It specifies CASSFLAGTEQYV.

The V call is TRBV4-3, the J call TRBJ2-1, with TRBD1 as a possible D gene (5 bases). The CDR3 has 15 amino acids. Trimming shortened V by 7 bases and J by 8 bases, and 21 bases separated the two germline ends. Germline V CDR1 and CDR2: LGHNA, YSLEER. CDR3 in amino acids: CASTMTRGLIYEQFF. CDR3 nucleotide sequence: TGCGCCAGCACCATGACAAGGGGTCTCATCTATGAGCAGTTCTTC.

The chain joins TRBV25-1 to TRBJ2-7; a weak D match, TRBD1 (5 bases). The CDR3 is 12 residues long. Germline lookup yields CDR1 MGHDK and CDR2 SYGVNS. V lost 4 bases, J lost 6 bases, and 10 bases lay in between. The CDR3 spells CASSGQRGEQYF. In nucleotides, the CDR3 is TGTGCCAGCAGTGGACAAAGGGGCGAGCAGTACTTC.

This clonotype has at least ten counts. The V and J genes are TRBV7-2 and TRBJ2-5; D gene uncertain. V was pared by 5 bases and J by 7 bases, with 17 bases between. Germline CDR1 SGHTA, CDR2 FQGNSA. The CDR3 loop spans 14 amino acids. CDR3 DNA sequence: TGTGCCAGCAGCCATCCAAGGGCCGCCGGGACCCAGTACTTC. Its translation: CASSHPRAAGTQYF.